A selection of T cell receptor beta chains follows, all from one sample in a study of OX40 agonist ivuxolimab in advanced cancers. Measured with immunoSEQ multiplex PCR; TCRdb has only the in-frame clones, and not every one. The data hold 45,000 to 55,000 clones, with 65% to 85% observed a single time. The sequencing here drew on CD4+ or CD8+ T cells sorted from blood, taken in a trial of the OX40 agonist ivuxolimab. The receptors derive from an adult with an advanced solid tumor such as melanoma, head and neck, liver or kidney cancer. CDR3s include the opening cysteine and the closing phenylalanine or tryptophan. D genes are given only for firm matches. Size is omitted from some rows. Given values are once, few, many or a class for expanded clones.

clone size: NA; D gene: NA; V gene: TRBV7-2; J gene: TRBJ1-1; CDR3 protein: CASSLGGGQNTEAFF; CDR3 DNA: TGTGCCAGCAGCTTGGGAGGGGGGCAGAACACTGAAGCTTTCTTT
clone size: NA; D gene: NA; V gene: TRBV19; J gene: TRBJ2-2; CDR3 protein: CASSSTTNTGELFF; CDR3 DNA: TGTGCCAGTAGTAGCACTACGAACACCGGGGAGCTGTTTTTT
clone size: few; D gene: NA; V gene: TRBV5-1; J gene: TRBJ1-2; CDR3 protein: CASSLTADLYGYTF; CDR3 DNA: TGCGCCAGCAGCTTGACCGCCGACCTCTATGGCTACACCTTC
clone size: NA; D gene: NA; V gene: TRBV4-3; J gene: TRBJ2-1; CDR3 protein: CASSQRAVSYNEQFF; CDR3 DNA: TGCGCCAGCAGCCAAAGAGCGGTCTCCTACAATGAGCAGTTCTTC
clone size: NA; D gene: TRBD2; V gene: TRBV27; J gene: TRBJ2-7; CDR3 protein: CASTRASGGPNYEQYF; CDR3 DNA: TGTGCCAGCACTAGGGCTAGCGGGGGTCCAAACTACGAGCAGTACTTC
clone size: once; D gene: NA; V gene: TRBV6-5; J gene: TRBJ1-2; CDR3 protein: CASSYPGADNYGYTF; CDR3 DNA: TGTGCCAGCAGTTACCCGGGGGCGGACAACTATGGCTACACCTTC
clone size: NA; D gene: NA; V gene: TRBV6-1; J gene: TRBJ2-7; CDR3 protein: CASDRPLYPYEQYF; CDR3 DNA: TGTGCCAGTGACAGACCCCTTTACCCCTACGAGCAGTACTTC
clone size: NA; D gene: NA; V gene: TRBV11-2; J gene: TRBJ2-7; CDR3 protein: CASSPSSYEQYF; CDR3 DNA: TGTGCCAGCAGCCCTTCCTCCTACGAGCAGTACTTC
clone size: NA; D gene: TRBD2; V gene: TRBV5-1; J gene: TRBJ2-5; CDR3 protein: CASSLGSGGAETQYF; CDR3 DNA: TGCGCCAGCAGCTTGGGGAGCGGGGGGGCAGAGACCCAGTACTTC
clone size: NA; D gene: NA; V gene: TRBV5-6; J gene: TRBJ2-2; CDR3 protein: CASSSLTGTGELFF; CDR3 DNA: TGTGCCAGCAGCTCCCTCACAGGTACCGGGGAGCTGTTTTTT
clone size: few; D gene: TRBD1; V gene: TRBV29-1; J gene: TRBJ2-7; CDR3 protein: CSVDPISRDRGINEQYF; CDR3 DNA: TGCAGCGTTGACCCGATTAGCCGGGACAGGGGCATCAACGAGCAGTACTTC
clone size: few; D gene: TRBD1; V gene: TRBV7-8; J gene: TRBJ2-2; CDR3 protein: CASSQQGLNTGELFF; CDR3 DNA: TGTGCCAGCAGCCAACAGGGGCTTAACACCGGGGAGCTGTTTTTT
clone size: NA; D gene: NA; V gene: TRBV18; J gene: TRBJ2-2; CDR3 protein: CASSKGQANTGELFF; CDR3 DNA: TGTGCCAGCTCAAAGGGACAAGCGAACACCGGGGAGCTGTTTTTT
clone size: NA; D gene: TRBD1; V gene: TRBV28; J gene: TRBJ1-1; CDR3 protein: CASSSPGGTEAFF; CDR3 DNA: TGTGCCAGCAGTTCCCCAGGGGGCACTGAAGCTTTCTTT
clone size: NA; D gene: NA; V gene: TRBV5-5; J gene: TRBJ2-1; CDR3 protein: CASSLAVAVYNEQFF; CDR3 DNA: TGTGCCAGCAGCTTGGCGGTAGCGGTCTACAATGAGCAGTTCTTC
clone size: NA; D gene: TRBD1; V gene: TRBV7-8; J gene: TRBJ2-3; CDR3 protein: CASSQPGQGVSDTQYF; CDR3 DNA: TGTGCCAGCAGCCAGCCGGGACAGGGGGTTTCGGATACGCAGTATTTT
clone size: NA; D gene: NA; V gene: TRBV15; J gene: TRBJ1-5; CDR3 protein: CATSRGKGNQPQHF; CDR3 DNA: TGTGCCACCAGCAGAGGCAAAGGCAATCAGCCCCAGCATTTT
clone size: NA; D gene: NA; V gene: TRBV30; J gene: TRBJ2-5; CDR3 protein: CAWSTAGEETQYF; CDR3 DNA: TGTGCCTGGAGTACGGCAGGGGAGGAGACCCAGTACTTC
clone size: few; D gene: TRBD1; V gene: TRBV6-6; J gene: TRBJ1-2; CDR3 protein: CASTNNGWRGLGYTF; CDR3 DNA: TGTGCCAGCACCAATAACGGGTGGAGGGGGCTGGGCTACACCTTC
clone size: NA; D gene: NA; V gene: TRBV9; J gene: TRBJ2-2; CDR3 protein: CASSVGPTGELFF; CDR3 DNA: TGTGCCAGCAGCGTGGGACCCACCGGGGAGCTGTTTTTT
clone size: NA; D gene: TRBD1; V gene: TRBV5-5; J gene: TRBJ1-6; CDR3 protein: CASSLHLTGVNSPLHF; CDR3 DNA: TGTGCCAGCAGCTTACACCTGACAGGGGTTAATTCACCCCTCCACTTT
clone size: NA; D gene: NA; V gene: TRBV4-2; J gene: TRBJ2-3; CDR3 protein: CASSQEGQFTDTQYF; CDR3 DNA: TGTGCCAGCAGCCAAGAAGGCCAATTCACAGATACGCAGTATTTT
clone size: NA; D gene: TRBD1; V gene: TRBV19; J gene: TRBJ2-7; CDR3 protein: CASSTQGAGEQYF; CDR3 DNA: TGTGCCAGTAGTACACAGGGGGCCGGTGAGCAGTACTTC
clone size: NA; D gene: NA; V gene: TRBV6-1; J gene: TRBJ2-2; CDR3 protein: CASSEIRSTGELFF; CDR3 DNA: TGTGCCAGCAGTGAAATACGGAGCACCGGGGAGCTGTTTTTT
clone size: once; D gene: TRBD2; V gene: TRBV7-2; J gene: TRBJ2-1; CDR3 protein: CASSLVAGGYDEQFF; CDR3 DNA: TGTGCCAGCAGCTTAGTAGCGGGGGGGTACGATGAGCAGTTCTTC
clone size: NA; D gene: NA; V gene: TRBV28; J gene: TRBJ2-3; CDR3 protein: CASRRGGTDTQYF; CDR3 DNA: TGTGCCAGCAGAAGAGGTGGGACAGATACGCAGTATTTT
clone size: NA; D gene: NA; V gene: TRBV5-1; J gene: TRBJ2-7; CDR3 protein: CASSLMERGWPYEQYF; CDR3 DNA: TGCGCCAGCAGCTTGATGGAGCGCGGGTGGCCCTACGAGCAGTACTTC
clone size: NA; D gene: NA; V gene: TRBV30; J gene: TRBJ1-1; CDR3 protein: CAWLPGPTNTEAFF; CDR3 DNA: TGTGCCTGGTTACCCGGGCCGACGAACACTGAAGCTTTCTTT
clone size: NA; D gene: TRBD1; V gene: TRBV4-3; J gene: TRBJ2-1; CDR3 protein: CASSRTRTGGFLHNEQFF; CDR3 DNA: TGCGCCAGCAGCCGAACCCGGACAGGGGGGTTTTTACACAATGAGCAGTTCTTC
clone size: NA; D gene: TRBD1; V gene: TRBV19; J gene: TRBJ2-7; CDR3 protein: CASSISPGQGYYEQYF; CDR3 DNA: TGTGCCAGTAGTATATCACCGGGACAGGGATACTACGAGCAGTACTTC
clone size: NA; D gene: NA; V gene: TRBV7-3; J gene: TRBJ2-1; CDR3 protein: CASSLQGSLYNEQFF; CDR3 DNA: TGTGCCAGCAGCTTGCAGGGTTCCCTCTACAATGAGCAGTTCTTC
clone size: NA; D gene: NA; V gene: TRBV7-3; J gene: TRBJ2-5; CDR3 protein: CASRGQEGNQETQYF; CDR3 DNA: TGTGCCAGCCGAGGACAGGAGGGGAACCAAGAGACCCAGTACTTC
clone size: few; D gene: NA; V gene: TRBV6-6; J gene: TRBJ2-7; CDR3 protein: CASTPESSGPYEQYF; CDR3 DNA: TGTGCCAGCACTCCCGAGAGTAGCGGTCCCTACGAGCAGTACTTC
clone size: NA; D gene: TRBD1; V gene: TRBV29-1; J gene: TRBJ2-7; CDR3 protein: CSAGTDYEQYF; CDR3 DNA: TGCAGCGCCGGGACAGATTACGAGCAGTACTTC
clone size: once; D gene: NA; V gene: TRBV11-2; J gene: TRBJ1-2; CDR3 protein: CASSFPSSDGYTF; CDR3 DNA: TGTGCCAGCAGCTTCCCCTCCAGCGATGGCTACACCTTC
clone size: NA; D gene: NA; V gene: TRBV7-2; J gene: TRBJ1-6; CDR3 protein: CASSPFLSDSNNSPLHF; CDR3 DNA: TGTGCCAGCAGTCCCTTCCTCTCGGACAGCAATAATTCACCCCTCCACTTT
clone size: NA; D gene: TRBD1; V gene: TRBV12-5; J gene: TRBJ2-7; CDR3 protein: CASGSPGTGGYSYEQYF; CDR3 DNA: TGTGCTAGTGGTTCTCCGGGGACAGGGGGCTACTCCTACGAGCAGTACTTC
clone size: NA; D gene: NA; V gene: TRBV29-1; J gene: TRBJ1-2; CDR3 protein: CSVRYNYGYTF; CDR3 DNA: TGCAGCGTTCGTTATAACTATGGCTACACCTTC
clone size: NA; D gene: NA; V gene: TRBV27; J gene: TRBJ2-1; CDR3 protein: CASRIAGVAPGNEQFF; CDR3 DNA: TGTGCCAGCAGGATTGCCGGGGTAGCCCCAGGGAATGAGCAGTTCTTC
clone size: few; D gene: TRBD1; V gene: TRBV2; J gene: TRBJ1-3; CDR3 protein: CASSGNRGQGSGNTIYF; CDR3 DNA: TGTGCCAGCAGTGGTAACAGGGGGCAGGGTTCTGGAAACACCATATATTTT
clone size: NA; D gene: TRBD2; V gene: TRBV25-1; J gene: TRBJ2-5; CDR3 protein: CASSEWGLRGGAETQYF; CDR3 DNA: TGTGCCAGCAGTGAATGGGGCTTGCGGGGGGGAGCGGAGACCCAGTACTTC
clone size: NA; D gene: TRBD1; V gene: TRBV5-5; J gene: TRBJ1-5; CDR3 protein: CASSLGQGVLGNQPQHF; CDR3 DNA: TGTGCCAGCAGCTTGGGACAGGGGGTATTAGGCAATCAGCCCCAGCATTTT
clone size: NA; D gene: TRBD1; V gene: TRBV5-1; J gene: TRBJ1-2; CDR3 protein: CASSFAGGEYGYTF; CDR3 DNA: TGCGCCAGCAGCTTCGCAGGGGGCGAGTATGGCTACACCTTC
clone size: NA; D gene: NA; V gene: TRBV4-3; J gene: TRBJ1-1; CDR3 protein: CASSLTLNTEAFF; CDR3 DNA: TGCGCCAGCAGCTTGACACTGAACACTGAAGCTTTCTTT
clone size: NA; D gene: NA; V gene: TRBV19; J gene: TRBJ1-4; CDR3 protein: CASSTIQGPNEKLFF; CDR3 DNA: TGTGCCAGTAGTACGATCCAGGGTCCTAATGAAAAACTGTTTTTT
clone size: NA; D gene: TRBD2; V gene: TRBV4-1; J gene: TRBJ2-1; CDR3 protein: CASSQANMGLAGGNEQFF; CDR3 DNA: TGCGCCAGCAGCCAAGCTAACATGGGACTAGCGGGGGGGAATGAGCAGTTCTTC
clone size: once; D gene: NA; V gene: TRBV6-7; J gene: TRBJ2-1; CDR3 protein: CASGKGNEQFF; CDR3 DNA: TGTGCCAGCGGTAAGGGCAATGAGCAGTTCTTC